Each of the 10 T cell receptor beta chains below was sequenced from the same sample in a study of cytomegalovirus exposure and HLA in healthy donors. The PCR contained 60 Vbeta and 13 Jbeta primers. Generated by immunoSEQ multiplex PCR, the TCRdb table keeps only in-frame clones and is missing some. The sample carries roughly 150,000 clones, roughly three quarters recorded once. The sample was PBMCs. The source is a man aged 25 to 40 in good health and CMV-seronegative.

The chain uses TRBV27 and TRBJ2-7; TRBD1 aligns across 9 bases. V was pared by 7 bases and J by 1 base, with 11 bases of the junction left unmatched. CDR1 is MNHEY, CDR2 SMNVEV, per germline (reference sequence). CDR3 length: 16 amino acids. The CDR3 here is CASTRSNRGPSYEQYF. CDR3 sequence (DNA): TGTGCCAGCACCCGATCAAACAGGGGGCCTTCCTACGAGCAGTACTTC.

V and J are TRBV5-1 and TRBJ2-3; TRBD2 matches 7 bases. CDR3 size: 15 residues. CDR1 is SGHRS and CDR2 is YFSETQ in the germline V gene. After removal of 4 bases from V and 0 bases from J, the junction contained 5 bases not matched to a gene. CDR3 nucleotide sequence: TGCGCCAGCAGCCCCTCAGCGGGAAGCACAGATACGCAGTATTTT. It translates to CASSPSAGSTDTQYF.

V usage is TRBV30 and J usage is TRBJ1-1, with D possibly TRBD1 on 6 matching bases. The CDR3 length is 13 residues. The germline gives CDR1 GTSNPN, CDR2 SVGIG (reference sequence). V was clipped by 6 bases and J by 4 bases, with 15 bases between them. In DNA form, the CDR3 reads TGTGCCTGTTCGACAGGTCGTGTCACTGAAGCTTTCTTT. This codes for CACSTGRVTEAFF.

The chain has TRBV5-4 and TRBJ2-7; 10 bases agree with TRBD1. CDR3 length: 16 amino acids. Trimming cost V 3 bases and J 7 bases; bases outside gene matches: 13. Germline loops: CDR1 SGHNT, CDR2 YYREEE (reference sequence). The DNA for the CDR3 is TGTGCCAGCAGCTCGGGACAGGGGAGGGAAGGGGGGGAGCAGTACTTC. This codes for CASSSGQGREGGEQYF.

In its sample, this clone was seen a few times. The sample carries other DNA sequences with the same CDR3. The chain joins TRBV5-1 to TRBJ2-3, with 7 bases lining up with TRBD1. V lost 0 bases, J lost 4 bases, and 2 bases stayed unmatched. This CDR3 contains 14 residues. Germline CDR1 reads SGHRS; CDR2 reads YFSETQ. In DNA form, the CDR3 reads TGCGCCAGCAGCTTGGGACAGGGCGCAGATACGCAGTATTTT. It encodes CASSLGQGADTQYF.

The J gene is TRBJ1-2, the V gene TRBV15; a possible D gene is TRBD1 (5 bases). The CDR3 has 15 amino acids. Between the trimmed V and J ends, which lost 4 bases and 4 bases, there was a span of 16 bases. Germline V gives CDR1 LNHNV, CDR2 YYDKDF (reference sequence). The CDR3 DNA is TGTGCCACCAGCATAGATAGGGGTTTCGTCTATGGCTACACCTTC. It is translated as CATSIDRGFVYGYTF. The full variable domain, rest sourced from reference TRBV15 and TRBJ1-2, is DAMVIQNPRYQVTQFGKPVTLSCSQTLNHNVMYWYQQKSSQAPKLLFHYYDKDFNNEADTPDNFQSRRPNTSFCFLDIRSPGLGDTAMYLCATSIDRGFVYGYTFGSGTRLTVV.

V is TRBV11-3 and J is TRBJ2-7; 9 bases match TRBD1. The CDR3 is made up of 12 amino acids. CDR1 SGHNT and CDR2 YENEEA come from the germline V gene. Trimming cost V 5 bases and J 5 bases; bases outside gene matches: 1. The CDR3 sequence is CASSTGGDEQYF. The CDR3 DNA sequence: TGTGCCAGCAGCACAGGGGGCGACGAGCAGTACTTC.

This clone is a singleton in its sample. The V gene is TRBV5-1, the J gene TRBJ1-2, with D tentatively TRBD1 (5 bases). CDR1 is SGHRS and CDR2 is YFSETQ in the germline V gene. CDR3 length: 12 amino acids. V lost 4 bases and J lost 4, with 8 bases in between. The CDR3 sequence is CASSPDTYGYTF. In DNA form, the CDR3 reads TGCGCCAGCAGCCCGGACACCTATGGCTACACCTTC.

This sequence joins TRBV5-6 and TRBJ2-1, with 7 bases aligning to TRBD2. CDR1 and CDR2 (germline): SGHDT, YYEEEE. V was pared by 5 bases and J by 0 bases, with 8 bases of the junction left unmatched. The CDR3 consists of 16 residues. The CDR3, as DNA: TGTGCCAGCAGTTGGGCTAGCGGAGGCTCCTACAATGAGCAGTTCTTC. Protein product: CASSWASGGSYNEQFF.

This sequence joins TRBV13 and TRBJ1-5, with a possible D match to TRBD1 (6 bases). Germline V gives CDR1 PRHDT, CDR2 FYEKMQ (reference sequence). The CDR3 is 14 residues long. Trimming stripped 2 bases from V and 9 bases from J, with 14 bases between. CDR3 sequence reads: CASSLRRDITPQHF. CDR3 sequence (DNA): TGTGCCAGCAGCTTACGCAGGGACATCACGCCCCAGCATTTT.